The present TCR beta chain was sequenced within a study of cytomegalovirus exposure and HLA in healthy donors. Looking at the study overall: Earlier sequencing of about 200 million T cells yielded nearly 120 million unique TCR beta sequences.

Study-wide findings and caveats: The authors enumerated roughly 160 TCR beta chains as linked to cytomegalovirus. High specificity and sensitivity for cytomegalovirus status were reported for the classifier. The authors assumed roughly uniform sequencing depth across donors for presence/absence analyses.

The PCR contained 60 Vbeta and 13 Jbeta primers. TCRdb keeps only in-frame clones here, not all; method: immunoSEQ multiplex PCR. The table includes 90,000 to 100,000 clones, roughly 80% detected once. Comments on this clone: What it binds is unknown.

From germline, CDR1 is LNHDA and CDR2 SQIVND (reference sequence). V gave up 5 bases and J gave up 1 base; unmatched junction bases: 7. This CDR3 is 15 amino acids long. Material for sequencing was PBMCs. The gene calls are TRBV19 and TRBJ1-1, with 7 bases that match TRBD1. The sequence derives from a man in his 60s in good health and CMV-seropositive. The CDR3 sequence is CASSPGTVPNTEAFF. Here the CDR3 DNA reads TGTGCCAGTAGTCCTGGGACAGTCCCGAACACTGAAGCTTTCTTT. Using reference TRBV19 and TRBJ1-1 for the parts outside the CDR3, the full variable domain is DGGITQSPKYLFRKEGQNVTLSCEQNLNHDAMYWYRQDPGQGLRLIYYSQIVNDFQKGDIAEGYSVSREKKESFPLTVTSAQKNPTAFYLCASSPGTVPNTEAFFGQGTRLTVV.